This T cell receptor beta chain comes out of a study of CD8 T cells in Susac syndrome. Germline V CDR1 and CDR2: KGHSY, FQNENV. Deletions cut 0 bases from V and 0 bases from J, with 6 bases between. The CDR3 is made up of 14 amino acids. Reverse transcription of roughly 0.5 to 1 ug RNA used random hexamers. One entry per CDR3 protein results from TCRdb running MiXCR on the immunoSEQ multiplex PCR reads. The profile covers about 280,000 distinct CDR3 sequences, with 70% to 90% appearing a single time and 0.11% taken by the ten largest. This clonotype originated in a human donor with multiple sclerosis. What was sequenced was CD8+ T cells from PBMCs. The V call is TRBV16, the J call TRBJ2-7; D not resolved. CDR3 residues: CASSQSPDSYEQYF. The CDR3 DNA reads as TGTGCCAGCAGCCAATCTCCCGACTCCTACGAGCAGTACTTC.